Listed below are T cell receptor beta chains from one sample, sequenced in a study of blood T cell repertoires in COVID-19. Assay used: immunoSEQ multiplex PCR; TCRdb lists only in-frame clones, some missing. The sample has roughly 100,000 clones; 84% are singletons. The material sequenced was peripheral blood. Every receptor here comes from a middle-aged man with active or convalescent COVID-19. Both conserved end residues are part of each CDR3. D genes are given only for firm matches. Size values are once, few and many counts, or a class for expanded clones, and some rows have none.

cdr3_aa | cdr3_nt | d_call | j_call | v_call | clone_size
CASSVNRGQNTGELFF | TGTGCCAGCAGTGTCAACAGGGGGCAGAACACCGGGGAGCTGTTTTTT | TRBD1 | TRBJ2-2 | TRBV6-1 | .
CASSLALPILAGGPWEQFF | TGTGCCAGCAGCTTAGCGCTCCCAATTCTAGCGGGGGGGCCCTGGGAGCAGTTCTTC | TRBD2 | TRBJ2-1 | TRBV7-2 | .
CASSVGIIGDSPLHF | TGTGCCAGCAGCGTAGGTATTATCGGGGATTCACCCCTCCACTTT | . | TRBJ1-6 | TRBV9 | few
CASSSTGLVAFF | TGTGCCAGCAGCTCCACAGGGCTGGTAGCTTTCTTT | . | TRBJ1-1 | TRBV7-9 | .
CASRFQGAGEAFF | TGTGCCAGCAGATTCCAAGGGGCAGGTGAAGCTTTCTTT | . | TRBJ1-1 | TRBV27 | .
CASSQALDSETYNEQFF | TGTGCCAGCAGCCAAGCGTTAGACTCCGAGACCTACAATGAGCAGTTCTTC | . | TRBJ2-1 | TRBV3-1/TRBV3-2 | .
CASSQSADRGSYEQYF | TGTGCCAGCAGCCAATCCGCCGATCGGGGTTCCTACGAGCAGTACTTC | . | TRBJ2-7 | TRBV3-1/TRBV3-2 | .
CATPIAPGLQLGDTGELFF | TGTGCCACCCCTATTGCGCCGGGACTCCAGCTTGGGGACACCGGGGAGCTGTTTTTT | . | TRBJ2-2 | TRBV24-1 | .
CASSQEPGQGYEQYF | TGCGCCAGCAGCCAAGAACCGGGACAGGGCTACGAGCAGTACTTC | TRBD1 | TRBJ2-7 | TRBV4-1 | few
CASSYWEQETQYF | TGTGCCAGCAGTTACTGGGAGCAAGAGACCCAGTACTTC | . | TRBJ2-5 | TRBV6-2/TRBV6-3 | .
CASSFEEGYGYTF | TGTGCCAGCAGCTTTGAAGAGGGCTATGGCTACACCTTC | . | TRBJ1-2 | TRBV7-2 | .
CAWSSGTVNQPQHF | TGTGCCTGGAGTTCTGGGACAGTCAATCAGCCCCAGCATTTT | TRBD1 | TRBJ1-5 | TRBV30 | .
CASQGTNKNQPQHF | TGTGCCAGCCAAGGGACAAACAAGAATCAGCCCCAGCATTTT | . | TRBJ1-5 | TRBV19 | .
CASSPRQERGGYTF | TGTGCCAGCTCACCTCGACAGGAGAGGGGCGGCTACACCTTC | . | TRBJ1-2 | TRBV18 | .
CASSLASGGATREQFF | TGTGCCAGCAGCTTAGCTAGCGGGGGGGCCACCAGGGAGCAGTTCTTC | TRBD2 | TRBJ2-1 | TRBV7-2 | .
CASSSDRVLSGGYTF | TGTGCCAGCAGCTCGGACAGGGTACTTTCGGGTGGCTACACCTTC | TRBD1 | TRBJ1-2 | TRBV5-4 | .
CASSSRVWEGGYTF | TGTGCCAGCAGCTCCCGAGTCTGGGAGGGTGGCTACACCTTC | . | TRBJ1-2 | TRBV5-6 | .
CASSPGQVGGETQYF | TGTGCCAGCAGCCCCGGACAGGTCGGGGGTGAGACCCAGTACTTC | . | TRBJ2-5 | TRBV11-2 | .
CASSPRPPGQGRYSPLHF | TGTGCCAGTAGTCCCAGACCCCCGGGACAGGGGAGGTATTCACCCCTCCACTTT | TRBD1 | TRBJ1-6 | TRBV19 | few
CASSQGQGFGYTF | TGCGCCAGCAGCCAAGGACAGGGGTTTGGCTACACCTTC | TRBD1 | TRBJ1-2 | TRBV4-3 | .
CASSRTGPYEQYF | TGTGCCAGCAGCAGGACAGGGCCCTACGAGCAGTACTTC | TRBD1 | TRBJ2-7 | TRBV12-3/TRBV12-4 | few
CATNPDRSNYGYTF | TGTGCCACCAATCCGGACAGATCTAACTATGGCTACACCTTC | . | TRBJ1-2 | TRBV2 | .
CSVARQGGGYTF | TGCAGCGTTGCCCGACAGGGGGGAGGCTACACCTTC | TRBD1 | TRBJ1-2 | TRBV29-1 | .
CSVKQGPVGFF | TGCAGCGTCAAACAGGGCCCCGTGGGGTTCTTC | . | TRBJ2-1 | TRBV29-1 | .
CASKEGDRVHEQYF | TGTGCCAGCAAAGAGGGGGACAGGGTCCACGAGCAGTACTTC | TRBD1 | TRBJ2-7 | TRBV6-5 | .
CASSIGTEYGNTIYF | TGTGCCAGTAGTATAGGTACGGAGTACGGAAACACCATATATTTT | . | TRBJ1-3 | TRBV19 | .
CASSPPAGGNTEAFF | TGTGCCAGCTCACCACCGGCAGGGGGGAACACTGAAGCTTTCTTT | TRBD1 | TRBJ1-1 | TRBV18 | once
CASSSGLGGNNEQFF | TGCGCCAGCAGCTCCGGACTAGGAGGGAACAATGAGCAGTTCTTC | TRBD2 | TRBJ2-1 | TRBV5-1 | .
CASRTGGYYDEKLFF | TGTGCCAGCAGAACAGGGGGGTATTACGATGAAAAACTGTTTTTT | TRBD1 | TRBJ1-4 | TRBV6-5 | .
CASSLSAQGYGYTF | TGCGCCAGCAGCTTGTCGGCGCAGGGCTATGGCTACACCTTC | . | TRBJ1-2 | TRBV5-1 | .